This entry is about one T cell receptor beta chain. Its recognized antigen is unknown. No much larger clone exists at a distance of one base, and base qualities are not known. The data originate from a study of blood T cell repertoires in COVID-19 (TCRdb year 2020). About the investigation overall: Collaborator samples came from the United States, Italy and Spain and covered acute and convalescent phases of COVID-19. Sample metadata almost always included a de-identified subject ID, COVID-19 status, age in years and sex. Subjects who had been exposed to COVID-19, were actively infected with it, or had recovered from it provided the deeply sampled blood TCRbeta repertoires that made up the dataset. The repertoires were made available in a free public database intended to serve as a resource for research on the immune response to SARS-CoV-2. The samples were drawn from two sources: the first 160 participants of the ongoing ImmuneRACE study, and fewer than 1,500 subjects contributed by 6 global collaborators. The prospective study material was composed of cDNA or gDNA derived from T cells, B-cell-depleted T cells, or PBMCs. Where available, HLA class I and class II types were obtained from metadata supplied by the sample provider rather than from assay-based typing.

Overall results and qualifications from the work: The amount of clinical and demographic metadata varied by source and participant and was provided uncurated.

The immunoSEQ Assay, a bias-controlled multiplex PCR, was used to amplify TCRbeta CDR3 regions from genomic DNA. The authors' pipeline ran thus. Nucleated cell counts per sample were estimated from amplification of reference gene primers within the assay. To quantify the absolute abundance of each unique TCRbeta CDR3 rearrangement, sequence reads were collapsed and filtered. For each sample, productive Simpson clonality was calculated by taking the square root of Simpson's diversity index across productive rearrangements. Imported from immuneACCESS, the table was reduced by TCRdb to in-frame sequences with V and J called. These copies leave out some clones; in studies compared against another copy, an unresolved V gene accounts for under half, and the cause of the remainder is not known. D and trimming come from the DNA, and the V and J calls and clone size come from that table. This sample comprises 300,000 to 400,000 clones, approximately 87% of them detected only once. Approximately 1% of the sample is in the top ten clones.

Enrolling through a virtual design, the prospective study's participants ranged in age from about 18 to 89 years and lived across more than 20 United States geographic areas. Cohort assignment in the prospective study relied on participant-reported clinical history from a screening survey and a study questionnaire. Mobile phlebotomists in the prospective study collected whole blood, serum and a nasopharyngeal or oropharyngeal swab from every participant. Prospective study participants could optionally give additional blood draws and questionnaires over an approximately 2-month period. Before DNA extraction, prospective study blood samples were shipped either frozen or at room temperature. The sample was PBMCs or T cells enriched from blood (not recorded which). The receptor comes from a woman in her 30s with acute COVID-19.

The nucleotide sequence reads TGCAGCGTTGGGGACTATCTTCCAGATACGCAGTATTTT. This is translated as CSVGDYLPDTQYF. Rearrangement joined TRBV29-1 to TRBJ2-3, with TRBD2 identical over 7 junction bases. After removal of 4 bases from V and 4 bases from J, the junction retains 5 bases not matched to a gene. There are 13 amino acids in the CDR3, from cysteine to phenylalanine inclusive. The read is trimmed to its CDR3 DNA, 39 bases read in frame from base 1. Sequences SQVTM (CDR1) and ANQGSEA (CDR2) are obtained from the germline V gene.